Included here is one T cell receptor beta chain sequence, with context. The CDR3 runs to 17 residues. The V and J ends lost 5 bases and 0 bases respectively, with 18 bases between them. CDR1 is SEHNR, CDR2 FQNEAQ, per germline (reference sequence). These data are taken from a study of shared clonotypes between healthy human individuals. Turning to the study itself: The donor group consisted of a couple of women and three men, aged 18 to 49.

CD8 cells classed as naive were CD45RO-negative and positively selected for CCR7, excluding terminally differentiated effector memory CD45RA+ cells. The data were produced by immunoSEQ multiplex PCR, yet TCRdb's version contains in-frame clones alone and is incomplete. In the table there are some 1,900,000 clones, approximately 94% of which are singletons. The chain links TRBV7-9 to TRBJ2-3; weak D call: TRBD2 (6 bases). Specimen: naive CD8+ T cells sorted from blood. This receptor was obtained from a man aged 18 to 30 in good health. The CDR3 protein is CASSPRIGGISTDTQYF. CDR3 sequence (DNA): TGTGCCAGCAGCCCGAGAATAGGAGGGATAAGCACAGATACGCAGTATTTT.